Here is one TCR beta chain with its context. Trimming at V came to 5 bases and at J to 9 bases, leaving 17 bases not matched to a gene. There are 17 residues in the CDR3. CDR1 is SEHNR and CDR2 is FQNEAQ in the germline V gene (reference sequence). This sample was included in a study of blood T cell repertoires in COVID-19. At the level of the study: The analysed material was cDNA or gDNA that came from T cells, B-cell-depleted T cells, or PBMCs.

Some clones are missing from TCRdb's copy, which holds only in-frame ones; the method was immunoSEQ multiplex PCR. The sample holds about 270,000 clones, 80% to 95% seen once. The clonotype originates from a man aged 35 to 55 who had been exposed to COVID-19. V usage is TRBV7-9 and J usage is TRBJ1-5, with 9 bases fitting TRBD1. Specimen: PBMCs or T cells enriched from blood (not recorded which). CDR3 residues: CASSHRDRDGHGRPQHF. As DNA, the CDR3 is TGTGCCAGCAGCCACCGGGACAGGGACGGTCATGGCAGGCCCCAGCATTTT.